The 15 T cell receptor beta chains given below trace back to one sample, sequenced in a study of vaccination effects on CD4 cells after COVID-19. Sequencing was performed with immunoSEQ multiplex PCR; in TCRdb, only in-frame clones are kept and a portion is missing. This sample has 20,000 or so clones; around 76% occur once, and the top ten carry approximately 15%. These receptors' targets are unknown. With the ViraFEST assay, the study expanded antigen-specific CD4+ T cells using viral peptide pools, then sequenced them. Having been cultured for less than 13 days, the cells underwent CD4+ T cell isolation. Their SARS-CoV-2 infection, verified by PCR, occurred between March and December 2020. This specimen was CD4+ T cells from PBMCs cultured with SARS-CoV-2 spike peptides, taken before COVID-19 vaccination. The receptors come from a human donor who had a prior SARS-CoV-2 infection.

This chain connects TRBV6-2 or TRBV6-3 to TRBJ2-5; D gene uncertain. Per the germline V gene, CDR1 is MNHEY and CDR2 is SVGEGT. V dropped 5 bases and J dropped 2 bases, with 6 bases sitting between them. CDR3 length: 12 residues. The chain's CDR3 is CASSNQQETQYF. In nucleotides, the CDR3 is TGTGCCAGCAGTAACCAACAAGAGACCCAGTACTTC.

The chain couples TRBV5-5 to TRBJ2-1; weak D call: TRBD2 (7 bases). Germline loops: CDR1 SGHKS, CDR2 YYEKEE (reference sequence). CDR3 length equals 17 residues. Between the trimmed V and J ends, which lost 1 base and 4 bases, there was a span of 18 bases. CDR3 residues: CASSLPGGLGPYNEQFF. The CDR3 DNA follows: TGTGCCAGCAGCTTGCCCGGGGGGCTCGGTCCATACAATGAGCAGTTCTTC.

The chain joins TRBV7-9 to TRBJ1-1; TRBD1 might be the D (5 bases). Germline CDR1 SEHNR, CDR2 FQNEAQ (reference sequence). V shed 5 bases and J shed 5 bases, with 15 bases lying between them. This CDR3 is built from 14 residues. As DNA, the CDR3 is TGTGCCAGCAGCCGCGGGACCGAAGAAACTGAAGCTTTCTTT. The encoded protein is CASSRGTEETEAFF.

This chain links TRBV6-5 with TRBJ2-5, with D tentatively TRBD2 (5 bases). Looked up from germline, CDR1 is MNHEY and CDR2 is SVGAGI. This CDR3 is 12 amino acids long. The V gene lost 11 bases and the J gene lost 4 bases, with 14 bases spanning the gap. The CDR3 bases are TGTGCCGGTGGAGGTTTGTCAGAGACCCAGTACTTC. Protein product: CAGGGLSETQYF.

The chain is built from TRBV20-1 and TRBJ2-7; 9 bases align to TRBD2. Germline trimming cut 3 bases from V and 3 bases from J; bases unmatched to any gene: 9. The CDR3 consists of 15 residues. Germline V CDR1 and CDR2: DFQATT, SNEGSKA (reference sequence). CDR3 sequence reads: CSASAGGPPNYEQYF. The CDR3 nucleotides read TGCAGTGCTAGTGCGGGAGGGCCCCCAAACTACGAGCAGTACTTC.

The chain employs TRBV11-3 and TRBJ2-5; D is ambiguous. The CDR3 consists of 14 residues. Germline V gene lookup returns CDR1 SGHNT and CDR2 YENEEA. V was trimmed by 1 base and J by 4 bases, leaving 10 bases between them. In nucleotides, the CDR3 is TGTGCCAGCAGCTTAGTGGGATCTGGAGAGACCCAGTACTTC. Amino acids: CASSLVGSGETQYF.

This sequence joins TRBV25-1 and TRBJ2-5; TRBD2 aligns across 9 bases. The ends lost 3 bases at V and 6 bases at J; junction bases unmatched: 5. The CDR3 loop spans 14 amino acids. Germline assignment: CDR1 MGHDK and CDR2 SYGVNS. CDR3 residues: CASSDAGTSQTQYF. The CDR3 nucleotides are TGTGCCAGCAGTGATGCCGGGACTAGCCAGACCCAGTACTTC.

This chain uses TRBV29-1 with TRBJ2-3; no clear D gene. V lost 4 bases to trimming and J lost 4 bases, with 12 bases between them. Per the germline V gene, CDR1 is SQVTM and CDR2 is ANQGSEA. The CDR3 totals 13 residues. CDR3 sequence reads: CSVGRRRADTQYF. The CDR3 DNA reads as TGCAGCGTTGGTCGTAGAAGAGCAGATACGCAGTATTTT.

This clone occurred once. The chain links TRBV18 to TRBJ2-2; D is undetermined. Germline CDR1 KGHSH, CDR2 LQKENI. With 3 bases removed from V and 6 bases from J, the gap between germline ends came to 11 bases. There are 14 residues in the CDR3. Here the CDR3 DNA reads TGTGCCAGCTCACCCCCACCTAGGTCCGGGGAGCTGTTTTTT. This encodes CASSPPPRSGELFF.

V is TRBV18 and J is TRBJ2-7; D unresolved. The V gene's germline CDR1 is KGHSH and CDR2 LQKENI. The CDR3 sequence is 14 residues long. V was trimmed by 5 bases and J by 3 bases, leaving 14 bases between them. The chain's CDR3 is CASSSRHSLYEQYF. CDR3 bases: TGTGCCAGCTCATCAAGACATTCACTCTACGAGCAGTACTTC.

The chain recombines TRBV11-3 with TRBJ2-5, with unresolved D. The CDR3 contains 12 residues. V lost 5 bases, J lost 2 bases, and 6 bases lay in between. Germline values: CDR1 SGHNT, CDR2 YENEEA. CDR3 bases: TGTGCCAGCAGCCCCCGACAAGAGACCCAGTACTTC. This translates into CASSPRQETQYF. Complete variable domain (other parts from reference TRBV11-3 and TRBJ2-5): EAGVVQSPRYKIIEKKQPVAFWCNPISGHNTLYWYLQNLGQGPELLIRYENEEAVDDSQLPKDRFSAERLKGVDSTLKIQPAELGDSAVYLCASSPRQETQYFGPGTRLLVL.

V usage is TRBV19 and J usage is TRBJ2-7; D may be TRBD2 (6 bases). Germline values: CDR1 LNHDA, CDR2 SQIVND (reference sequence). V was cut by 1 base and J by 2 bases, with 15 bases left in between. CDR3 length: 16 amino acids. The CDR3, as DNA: TGTGCCAGTAGTATAGGTGTGGGCGGGACGACCTACGAGCAGTACTTC. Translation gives CASSIGVGGTTYEQYF.

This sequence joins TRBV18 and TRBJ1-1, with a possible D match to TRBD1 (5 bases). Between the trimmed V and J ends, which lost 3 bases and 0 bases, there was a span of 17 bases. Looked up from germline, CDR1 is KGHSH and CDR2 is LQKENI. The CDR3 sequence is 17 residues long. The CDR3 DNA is TGTGCCAGCTCACCCCGAGGGCAGGGAGGGATGAACACTGAAGCTTTCTTT. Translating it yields CASSPRGQGGMNTEAFF.

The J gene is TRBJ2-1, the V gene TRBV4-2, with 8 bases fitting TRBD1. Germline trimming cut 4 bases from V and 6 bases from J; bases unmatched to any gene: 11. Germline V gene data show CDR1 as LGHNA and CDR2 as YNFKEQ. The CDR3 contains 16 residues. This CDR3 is CASSRLDRGLGNEQFF. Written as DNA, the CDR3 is TGTGCCAGCAGCCGGTTAGACAGGGGCCTGGGCAATGAGCAGTTCTTC.

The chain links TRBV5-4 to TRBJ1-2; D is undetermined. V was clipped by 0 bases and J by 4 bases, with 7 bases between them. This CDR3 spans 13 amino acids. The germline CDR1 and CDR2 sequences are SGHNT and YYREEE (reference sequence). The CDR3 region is CASSLVGPYGYTF. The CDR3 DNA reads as TGTGCCAGCAGCTTGGTTGGACCCTATGGCTACACCTTC.